Listed below are T cell receptor beta chains from one sample, sequenced in a study of long-term antiretroviral therapy in people with HIV. Sequencing was performed with immunoSEQ multiplex PCR; in TCRdb, only in-frame clones are kept and a portion is missing. This sample carries approximately 29,000 clones, approximately 93% of them seen once, and the ten largest clones take about a tenth. The sample here was unsorted PBMCs, taken 6.2 years after starting antiretroviral therapy. Receptor source: a man aged 35 to 55 with HIV. The CDR3 runs from the conserved cysteine through the conserved F or W. Each record gives: D gene, J gene, V gene, clone size, CDR3 protein, CDR3 DNA. A D gene is named only where the DNA matches it firmly. Size values are once, few and many counts, or a class for expanded clones, and some rows have none.

d_call: NA
j_call: TRBJ1-1
v_call: TRBV7-2
clone_size: NA
cdr3_aa: CASSPSLSSEAFF
cdr3_nt: TGTGCCAGCAGCCCGTCCCTCTCATCTGAAGCTTTCTTT

d_call: TRBD2
j_call: TRBJ2-7
v_call: TRBV5-4
clone_size: NA
cdr3_aa: CASSFGGGLEQYF
cdr3_nt: TGTGCCAGCAGCTTCGGGGGGGGTCTCGAGCAGTACTTC

d_call: NA
j_call: TRBJ2-1
v_call: TRBV27
clone_size: few
cdr3_aa: CASSAGLMSSYNEQFF
cdr3_nt: TGTGCCAGCAGTGCCGGACTGATGAGCTCCTACAATGAGCAGTTCTTC

d_call: NA
j_call: TRBJ1-4
v_call: TRBV6-6
clone_size: NA
cdr3_aa: CASTPRLGEKLFF
cdr3_nt: TGTGCCAGCACCCCCAGGTTGGGGGAAAAACTGTTTTTT

d_call: NA
j_call: TRBJ2-7
v_call: TRBV6-6
clone_size: few
cdr3_aa: CASSYPNLDASYEQYF
cdr3_nt: TGTGCCAGCAGTTACCCAAATTTGGACGCCTCCTACGAGCAGTACTTC

d_call: TRBD1
j_call: TRBJ1-2
v_call: TRBV6-5
clone_size: NA
cdr3_aa: CASSPTGTGSRGYTF
cdr3_nt: TGTGCCAGCAGCCCAACCGGGACAGGGTCGAGAGGCTACACCTTC

d_call: TRBD1
j_call: TRBJ1-1
v_call: TRBV19
clone_size: NA
cdr3_aa: CASRTGGNTEAFF
cdr3_nt: TGTGCCAGTAGAACAGGGGGGAACACTGAAGCTTTCTTT

d_call: NA
j_call: TRBJ1-1
v_call: TRBV21-1
clone_size: NA
cdr3_aa: CASSKGPTRGRPEAFF
cdr3_nt: TGTGCCAGCAGCAAAGGACCTACCAGGGGGAGACCTGAAGCTTTCTTT

d_call: NA
j_call: TRBJ2-3
v_call: TRBV5-3
clone_size: NA
cdr3_aa: CARSPWGTAGVPDTQYF
cdr3_nt: TGTGCCAGAAGCCCTTGGGGGACGGCTGGGGTCCCAGATACGCAGTATTTT

d_call: NA
j_call: TRBJ2-7
v_call: TRBV6-5
clone_size: NA
cdr3_aa: CASSYSRVRQAYEQYF
cdr3_nt: TGTGCCAGCAGTTACAGCAGGGTGCGGCAGGCCTACGAGCAGTACTTC

d_call: TRBD1
j_call: TRBJ1-2
v_call: TRBV28
clone_size: NA
cdr3_aa: CASSLGQGNGYTF
cdr3_nt: TGTGCCAGCAGTTTGGGACAGGGGAATGGCTACACCTTC

d_call: NA
j_call: TRBJ2-3
v_call: TRBV7-6
clone_size: NA
cdr3_aa: CASSSPGSTDTQYF
cdr3_nt: TGTGCCAGCAGCTCCCCGGGATCTACAGATACGCAGTATTTT

d_call: NA
j_call: TRBJ2-1
v_call: TRBV6-4
clone_size: NA
cdr3_aa: CASSDSAENNEQFF
cdr3_nt: TGTGCCAGCAGTGACTCAGCGGAAAACAATGAGCAGTTCTTC

d_call: NA
j_call: TRBJ2-3
v_call: TRBV7-9
clone_size: NA
cdr3_aa: CASSARGRSDTQYF
cdr3_nt: TGTGCCAGCAGCGCCCGGGGGAGGTCAGATACGCAGTATTTT

d_call: NA
j_call: TRBJ2-5
v_call: TRBV5-1
clone_size: NA
cdr3_aa: CASTPTKGGGEETQYF
cdr3_nt: TGCGCCAGCACCCCAACCAAGGGGGGGGGCGAAGAGACCCAGTACTTC

d_call: NA
j_call: TRBJ2-7
v_call: TRBV6-5
clone_size: once
cdr3_aa: CASSYGLGGSYEQYF
cdr3_nt: TGTGCCAGCAGTTACGGTTTGGGGGGCTCCTACGAGCAGTACTTC

d_call: NA
j_call: TRBJ2-7
v_call: TRBV7-9
clone_size: NA
cdr3_aa: CASSPPGVGEQYF
cdr3_nt: TGTGCCAGCAGCCCCCCAGGGGTGGGCGAGCAGTACTTC

d_call: NA
j_call: TRBJ2-1
v_call: TRBV15
clone_size: NA
cdr3_aa: CATRDLANEQFF
cdr3_nt: TGTGCCACCAGGGACCTAGCCAATGAGCAGTTCTTC

d_call: NA
j_call: TRBJ2-1
v_call: TRBV29-1
clone_size: NA
cdr3_aa: CSVDGRDFYNEQFF
cdr3_nt: TGCAGCGTTGACGGCAGGGACTTCTACAATGAGCAGTTCTTC

d_call: NA
j_call: TRBJ2-5
v_call: TRBV5-1
clone_size: NA
cdr3_aa: CASSFGVQETQYF
cdr3_nt: TGCGCCAGCAGCTTCGGGGTTCAAGAGACCCAGTACTTC

d_call: NA
j_call: TRBJ1-4
v_call: TRBV10-3
clone_size: NA
cdr3_aa: CAISRGPQGGLEKLFF
cdr3_nt: TGTGCCATCAGTCGTGGACCCCAAGGAGGTCTAGAAAAACTGTTTTTT

d_call: NA
j_call: TRBJ2-2
v_call: TRBV6-4
clone_size: NA
cdr3_aa: CASSDAAGTGELFF
cdr3_nt: TGTGCCAGCAGTGACGCAGCGGGTACTGGGGAGCTGTTTTTT

d_call: TRBD1
j_call: TRBJ1-1
v_call: TRBV6-6
clone_size: NA
cdr3_aa: CASRGTGTTEAFF
cdr3_nt: TGTGCCAGCAGGGGGACAGGGACCACTGAAGCTTTCTTT

d_call: NA
j_call: TRBJ1-1
v_call: TRBV11-2
clone_size: NA
cdr3_aa: CASSLVAGNTEAFF
cdr3_nt: TGTGCCAGCAGCTTAGTCGCGGGGAACACTGAAGCTTTCTTT

d_call: TRBD1
j_call: TRBJ1-1
v_call: TRBV6-1
clone_size: NA
cdr3_aa: CASRTGQENTEAFF
cdr3_nt: TGTGCCAGCAGGACAGGACAGGAGAACACTGAAGCTTTCTTT

d_call: NA
j_call: TRBJ2-2
v_call: TRBV13
clone_size: NA
cdr3_aa: CASSLRVRTGELFF
cdr3_nt: TGTGCCAGCAGCTTAAGGGTTAGGACCGGGGAGCTGTTTTTT

d_call: NA
j_call: TRBJ2-2
v_call: TRBV6-6
clone_size: NA
cdr3_aa: CASRGLAINTGELFF
cdr3_nt: TGTGCCAGCAGAGGGCTAGCGATCAACACCGGGGAGCTGTTTTTT

d_call: TRBD1
j_call: TRBJ2-2
v_call: TRBV2
clone_size: NA
cdr3_aa: CASSSGQGEATGELFF
cdr3_nt: TGTGCCAGCAGTTCCGGACAGGGGGAGGCCACCGGGGAGCTGTTTTTT

d_call: NA
j_call: TRBJ1-4
v_call: TRBV6-9
clone_size: NA
cdr3_aa: CASSYLPGTEKLFF
cdr3_nt: TGTGCCAGCAGTTACCTTCCCGGGACGGAAAAACTGTTTTTT

d_call: NA
j_call: TRBJ1-3
v_call: TRBV4-2
clone_size: NA
cdr3_aa: CASSQDYSSSGNTIYF
cdr3_nt: TGTGCCAGCAGCCAAGATTACAGTAGCTCTGGAAACACCATATATTTT

d_call: TRBD1
j_call: TRBJ1-2
v_call: TRBV18
clone_size: NA
cdr3_aa: CASSPPGQGAGGYTF
cdr3_nt: TGTGCCAGCTCACCACCGGGGCAGGGGGCTGGTGGCTACACCTTC

d_call: NA
j_call: TRBJ1-2
v_call: TRBV7-8
clone_size: NA
cdr3_aa: CASSLGTALNGYTF
cdr3_nt: TGTGCCAGCAGCTTAGGGACAGCCTTGAATGGCTACACCTTC

d_call: NA
j_call: TRBJ1-1
v_call: TRBV11-2
clone_size: NA
cdr3_aa: CASSTQTDNTEAFF
cdr3_nt: TGTGCCAGCAGCACCCAGACGGATAACACTGAAGCTTTCTTT

d_call: NA
j_call: TRBJ2-6
v_call: TRBV7-3
clone_size: NA
cdr3_aa: CASTQGGASGANVLTF
cdr3_nt: TGTGCCAGCACCCAGGGGGGGGCCTCTGGGGCCAACGTCCTGACTTTC

d_call: NA
j_call: TRBJ1-6
v_call: TRBV19
clone_size: NA
cdr3_aa: CASSIDHGDSPLHF
cdr3_nt: TGTGCCAGTAGTATAGATCATGGAGATTCACCCCTCCACTTT

d_call: NA
j_call: TRBJ2-1
v_call: TRBV6-4
clone_size: NA
cdr3_aa: CATKDFSLGNEQFF
cdr3_nt: TGTGCCACCAAAGACTTCTCCCTCGGCAATGAGCAGTTCTTC

d_call: TRBD2
j_call: TRBJ2-1
v_call: TRBV29-1
clone_size: once
cdr3_aa: CSVEEGRGGYNEQFF
cdr3_nt: TGCAGCGTTGAAGAGGGGCGGGGGGGATACAATGAGCAGTTCTTC

d_call: NA
j_call: TRBJ1-5
v_call: TRBV7-8
clone_size: NA
cdr3_aa: CASSLGSTNPQHF
cdr3_nt: TGTGCCAGCAGCTTAGGTTCGACCAACCCCCAGCATTTT

d_call: NA
j_call: TRBJ2-1
v_call: TRBV7-2
clone_size: NA
cdr3_aa: CASSSYIDNEQFF
cdr3_nt: TGTGCCAGCAGCTCCTACATAGACAATGAGCAGTTCTTC

d_call: TRBD2
j_call: TRBJ2-5
v_call: TRBV10-3
clone_size: NA
cdr3_aa: CAISGGGGLETQYF
cdr3_nt: TGTGCCATCAGTGGCGGGGGGGGTTTGGAGACCCAGTACTTC

d_call: NA
j_call: TRBJ2-7
v_call: TRBV5-6
clone_size: NA
cdr3_aa: CASSLGGAAREQYF
cdr3_nt: TGTGCCAGCAGCTTGGGGGGGGCAGCCCGCGAGCAGTACTTC

d_call: NA
j_call: TRBJ2-7
v_call: TRBV6-1
clone_size: NA
cdr3_aa: CASTPHRDTYYEQYF
cdr3_nt: TGTGCCAGCACTCCTCACCGGGACACCTACTACGAGCAGTACTTC

d_call: NA
j_call: TRBJ1-1
v_call: TRBV29-1
clone_size: NA
cdr3_aa: CSVHTGINTEAFF
cdr3_nt: TGCAGCGTTCATACAGGGATCAACACTGAAGCTTTCTTT

d_call: TRBD2
j_call: TRBJ2-7
v_call: TRBV10-2
clone_size: NA
cdr3_aa: CASSEWVGRASEQYF
cdr3_nt: TGCGCCAGCAGTGAGTGGGTCGGGAGGGCCAGTGAGCAGTACTTC

d_call: NA
j_call: TRBJ2-7
v_call: TRBV5-5
clone_size: NA
cdr3_aa: CASSTRQTGEQYF
cdr3_nt: TGTGCCAGCAGCACACGACAGACGGGCGAGCAGTACTTC